This passage covers 23 T cell receptor beta chains from one sample sequenced in a study of chemoradiotherapy in HPV16-positive cancers (dated by TCRdb to between 2021 and 2023). The library was made by the immunoSEQ multiplex PCR assay. Drawn from immuneACCESS, this table holds only the in-frame rearrangements with V and J called that TCRdb kept. Clones are partly lost; checked studies trace under half to an unresolved V gene and leave the rest unexplained. For this sample the table gives fewer than 25,000 clones, of which more than 90% were detected only once. Roughly 15% of the sample is taken by the ten largest. This sample comprised blood, obtained from a patient who underwent chemoradiotherapy. The receptors originated from a human donor with HPV-associated anogenital cancer.

This chain links TRBV19 with TRBJ2-5; no clear D. The J call is doubtful: the DNA matches TRBJ2-7 better. Germline V gene lookup returns CDR1 LNHDA and CDR2 SQIVND (reference sequence). The CDR3 runs to 13 residues. The chain's CDR3 is CASSMTASYEQYF. The DNA of the CDR3 is TGTGCCAGTAGTATGACGGCCTCCTACGAGCAGTACTTC.

The J gene is TRBJ1-1, the V gene TRBV7-3; D is unresolved. Trimming left V 2 bases short and J 5 bases short, with 12 bases between. The CDR3 is made up of 14 amino acids. CDR1 and CDR2 from the germline V gene are SGHTA and FQGTGA. For the CDR3, the DNA is TGTGCCAGCAGCTTAGTTGGGAGAGGGACTGAAGCTTTCTTT. Protein: CASSLVGRGTEAFF. The whole variable domain, remainder taken from reference TRBV7-3 and TRBJ1-1, is GAGVSQTPSNKVTEKGKYVELRCDPISGHTALYWYRQSLGQGPEFLIYFQGTGAADDSGLPNDRFFAVRPEGSVSTLKIQRTERGDSAVYLCASSLVGRGTEAFFGQGTRLTVV.

This sequence joins TRBV11-2 and TRBJ2-1; D may match TRBD1 or TRBD2 (6 bases each). From germline, CDR1 is SGHAT and CDR2 FQNNGV. Trimming removed 6 bases from V and 7 bases from J, with 22 bases in between. The CDR3 is 16 residues long. The chain's CDR3 is CASRPSRLGGRNEQFF. CDR3 nucleotides: TGTGCCAGCAGACCTTCACGACTAGGGGGTAGGAATGAGCAGTTCTTC.

CDR3 sequence reads: CASRDSSTDTQYF. CDR3 nucleotides: TGTGCCAGCAGGGATTCTAGCACAGATACGCAGTATTTT. This chain joins TRBV9 and TRBJ2-3; no clear D. This CDR3 contains 13 residues. Germline CDR1 and CDR2: SGDLS and YYNGEE. Trimming removed 5 bases at V and 0 bases at J, with 7 bases between.

V and J are TRBV6-1 and TRBJ1-5, with D perhaps matching TRBD1 (6 bases). V lost 2 bases to trimming and J lost 1 base, with 15 bases between them. The CDR3 is 17 residues long. The V gene's germline CDR1 is MNHNS and CDR2 SASEGT. The CDR3 region has the DNA TGTGCCAGCAGTGAATACCGGGGGCCCGGGAGCAATCAGCCCCAGCATTTT. Protein: CASSEYRGPGSNQPQHF.

The chain combines TRBV2 with TRBJ2-1; D is unclear. The CDR3 totals 11 residues. Trimming left V 9 bases short and J 5 bases short, with 8 bases between. Germline CDR1 reads SNHLY; CDR2 reads FYNNEI. CDR3 DNA: TGTGCCAGTAAACAAAACAATGAGCAGTTCTTC. Translated, it gives CASKQNNEQFF.

V and J are TRBV28 and TRBJ2-3; D possibly matches TRBD1 or TRBD2 (6 bases each). Germline V gene lookup returns CDR1 MDHEN and CDR2 SYDVKM. Trimming pared 8 bases from V and 8 bases from J, leaving 8 bases between. This CDR3 is 10 amino acids long. Here the CDR3 DNA reads TGTGCCAGCGGGGGGCGTACGCAGTATTTT. Translated: CASGGRTQYF.

The table lists this clone with a count of one. This chain uses TRBV6-5 with TRBJ1-5, with no clear D. The V gene lost 0 bases and the J gene lost 1 base, with 7 bases spanning the gap. Germline-derived CDR1 and CDR2 are MNHEY and SVGAGI. This CDR3 comprises 15 residues. CDR3 loop: CASSYSFRSNQPQHF. DNA for the CDR3: TGTGCCAGCAGTTACTCGTTCCGGAGCAATCAGCCCCAGCATTTT.

The chain links TRBV19 to TRBJ1-1, with no clear D. The V gene's germline CDR1 is LNHDA and CDR2 SQIVND (reference sequence). The CDR3 runs 13 residues. V lost 3 bases to trimming and J lost 0 bases, with 5 bases between them. CDR3 DNA: TGTGCCAGTAGTATTTCCGTGAACACTGAAGCTTTCTTT. Translated: CASSISVNTEAFF. Complete variable domain (other parts from reference TRBV19 and TRBJ1-1): DGGITQSPKYLFRKEGQNVTLSCEQNLNHDAMYWYRQDPGQGLRLIYYSQIVNDFQKGDIAEGYSVSREKKESFPLTVTSAQKNPTAFYLCASSISVNTEAFFGQGTRLTVV.

This chain uses TRBV28 with TRBJ2-1, with D tentatively TRBD2 (6 bases). The CDR3 contains 14 residues. Trimming took off 3 bases at V and 7 bases at J, with 13 bases between the two ends. From germline, CDR1 is MDHEN and CDR2 SYDVKM. CDR3 residues: CASSFAGTKNEQFF. The CDR3 DNA sequence: TGTGCCAGCAGTTTTGCGGGAACTAAGAATGAGCAGTTCTTC. The full variable domain, completed using reference TRBV28 and TRBJ2-1, is DVKVTQSSRYLVKRTGEKVFLECVQDMDHENMFWYRQDPGLGLRLIYFSYDVKMKEKGDIPEGYSVSREKKERFSLILESASTNQTSMYLCASSFAGTKNEQFFGPGTRLTVL.

CDR3 sequence: CASSEGQGLLDGYTF. The CDR3 DNA is TGTGCCAGCAGTGAAGGACAGGGGCTTTTGGACGGCTACACCTTC. The J gene is TRBJ1-2, the V gene TRBV2; TRBD1 matches at 8 bases. After removal of 1 base from V and 8 bases from J, the junction contained 9 bases not matched to a gene. CDR1 is SNHLY and CDR2 is FYNNEI in the germline V gene. CDR3 size: 15 residues.

This chain links TRBV7-2 with TRBJ2-1, with TRBD1 matching 11 bases. This CDR3 is 14 amino acids long. V shed 3 bases, J shed 5 bases, and the junction held 0 bases outside the gene matches. The V gene's germline CDR1 is SGHTA and CDR2 FQGNSA. CDR3 coding DNA: TGTGCCAGCAGCTTGGGACAGGGGGACAATGAGCAGTTCTTC. Its protein product is CASSLGQGDNEQFF.

This chain uses TRBV19 with TRBJ2-1; no clear D gene. The germline gives CDR1 LNHDA, CDR2 SQIVND (reference sequence). The CDR3 sequence is 12 residues long. The V end was cut by 5 bases, the J end by 4 bases, with 6 bases between. CDR3 bases: TGTGCCAGTAGTTCTGGATACAATGAGCAGTTCTTC. Residues: CASSSGYNEQFF.

The chain links TRBV5-5 to TRBJ2-1; 14 bases map to TRBD2. From germline, CDR1 is SGHKS and CDR2 YYEKEE (reference sequence). The CDR3 is 15 amino acids. V shed 0 bases, J shed 9 bases, and the junction held 2 bases outside the gene matches. The CDR3 protein is CASSLGLAGGREQFF. CDR3 DNA: TGTGCCAGCAGCTTGGGACTAGCGGGGGGGCGTGAGCAGTTCTTC.

The rearrangement joins TRBV28 to TRBJ2-5, with 10 bases matching TRBD2. CDR1 and CDR2 (germline): MDHEN, SYDVKM. The CDR3 covers 15 residues. J was trimmed by 7 bases and V by 1 base; bases with no gene match: 6. This chain's CDR3 is CASSLYSGRRGTQYF. As DNA, the CDR3 is TGTGCCAGCAGTTTATATAGCGGGAGGCGGGGGACCCAGTACTTC. Drawing the rest from reference TRBV28 and TRBJ2-5, the complete variable domain is DVKVTQSSRYLVKRTGEKVFLECVQDMDHENMFWYRQDPGLGLRLIYFSYDVKMKEKGDIPEGYSVSREKKERFSLILESASTNQTSMYLCASSLYSGRRGTQYFGPGTRLLVL.

This clone was counted a few times. The chain links TRBV14 to TRBJ1-4; 8 bases fit TRBD1. This CDR3 has 16 residues. V gave up 3 bases and J gave up 1 base; unmatched junction bases: 4. The germline V gene encodes CDR1 SGHDN and CDR2 FVKESK. CDR3 bases: TGTGCCAGCAGCCAGTCAGGGGGCGTAACTAATGAAAAACTGTTTTTT. Its translation is CASSQSGGVTNEKLFF. Supplemented by reference TRBV14 and TRBJ1-4, the full variable domain reads EAGVTQFPSHSVIEKGQTVTLRCDPISGHDNLYWYRRVMGKEIKFLLHFVKESKQDESGMPNNRFLAERTGGTYSTLKVQPAELEDSGVYFCASSQSGGVTNEKLFFGSGTQLSVL.

The chain uses TRBV4-2 and TRBJ2-7; 8 positions match TRBD1. Unmatched junction bases numbered 8, after V lost 3 bases and J lost 4 bases. Per the germline V gene, CDR1 is LGHNA and CDR2 is YNFKEQ. The CDR3 is 15 residues long. This CDR3 reads CASSHLQGGEYEQYF. The DNA of the CDR3 is TGTGCCAGCAGCCACCTACAGGGGGGTGAGTACGAGCAGTACTTC.

The V and J genes are TRBV7-2 and TRBJ2-5, with D possibly TRBD2 on 6 matching bases. CDR3 length: 14 amino acids. CDR1 and CDR2 (germline): SGHTA, FQGNSA. The germline V and J ends were trimmed by 4 bases and 2 bases, with 11 bases remaining between them. The CDR3 nucleotides are TGTGCCAGCAGCTGGGCCGGGAGTCAAGAGACCCAGTACTTC. Protein: CASSWAGSQETQYF.

V usage is TRBV9 and J usage is TRBJ2-7, with a weak D call TRBD1 (6 bases). The CDR3 totals 15 residues. Trimming left V 2 bases short and J 5 bases short, with 17 bases between. Looked up from germline, CDR1 is SGDLS and CDR2 is YYNGEE. The CDR3 DNA reads TGTGCCAGCAGCGTGGGGGCCGTGGGAGATAACGAGCAGTACTTC. This encodes CASSVGAVGDNEQYF.

The chain has TRBV4-1 and TRBJ2-7; TRBD1 aligns across 7 bases. Germline CDR1 reads MGHRA; CDR2 reads YSYEKL. The CDR3 is 17 residues long. Losses at the gene ends were 2 bases for V and 0 bases for J; bases not matched to a gene: 10. For the CDR3, the DNA is TGCGCCAGCAGCCAATTTTACCCGGGACAGAACTCCTACGAGCAGTACTTC. As protein: CASSQFYPGQNSYEQYF.

The chain joins TRBV18 to TRBJ2-7, with D perhaps being TRBD1 or TRBD2 (5 bases each). The CDR3 runs 13 residues. V shed 2 bases and J shed 5 bases, with 10 bases lying between them. From germline, CDR1 is KGHSH and CDR2 LQKENI. CDR3 region: CASSPGTWDEQYF. CDR3 bases: TGTGCCAGCTCACCAGGGACCTGGGACGAGCAGTACTTC.

The J gene is TRBJ2-5, the V gene TRBV11-2; TRBD1 aligns across 11 bases. The CDR3 has 14 residues. Looked up from germline, CDR1 is SGHAT and CDR2 is FQNNGV. V lost 5 bases and J lost 5; bases outside the gene matches: 4. The CDR3 DNA follows: TGTGCCAGCAGCGCCGGGACAGGGGGGGAGACCCAGTACTTC. Protein product: CASSAGTGGETQYF.

The chain uses TRBV6-6 and TRBJ1-3; D not resolved. This CDR3 spans 15 amino acids. The germline V gene has CDR1 MNHNY and CDR2 SVGAGI (reference sequence). Between the trimmed V and J ends, which lost 6 bases and 1 base, there was a span of 13 bases. The CDR3 region is CASRSGRVSGNTIYF. CDR3 sequence (DNA): TGTGCCAGCAGGAGCGGGAGAGTTTCTGGAAACACCATATATTTT.